This is a list of T cell receptor beta chains from one sample in a study of cytomegalovirus exposure and HLA in healthy donors. Generated by immunoSEQ multiplex PCR, the TCRdb table keeps only in-frame clones and is missing some. The sample yields roughly 160,000 clones, about three quarters seen once. The specimen was PBMCs. All receptors come from a girl aged 5 to 17 in good health and CMV-seronegative. CDR3s include the opening cysteine and the closing phenylalanine or tryptophan. The D gene is left open where the match is weak. Where a row states a size, it is once, few, many or the class of an expanded clone; other rows omit it.

CDR3 | V | D | size | J
CASSITGDQPQHF | TRBV19 | NA | NA | TRBJ1-5
CASSVGLRGPPFEQYF | TRBV9 | NA | NA | TRBJ2-7
CASTPRGLNTGELFF | TRBV9 | NA | once | TRBJ2-2
CASRPDSDTYEQYF | TRBV25-1 | NA | NA | NA
CASCGGDTEAFF | TRBV6-5 | NA | NA | TRBJ1-1
CASSGSGGTYEQYF | TRBV19 | TRBD1 | NA | TRBJ2-7
CATSRGQGASGNTIYF | TRBV15 | TRBD1 | NA | TRBJ1-3
CASSAAGDWSPLHF | TRBV5-4 | NA | NA | TRBJ1-6
CASSTSQGKSSGNTIYF | TRBV11-2 | NA | few | TRBJ1-3
CSVVTGGFSYEQYF | TRBV29-1 | TRBD1 | NA | NA
CASSPGAETQYF | TRBV6-6 | NA | few | TRBJ2-5
CASSGHDRRWSQHF | TRBV19 | NA | NA | TRBJ1-5
CASSNRQAWNTGELFF | TRBV5-1 | NA | NA | TRBJ2-2
CASSGQGTTEAFF | TRBV11-3 | TRBD1 | NA | TRBJ1-1
CSALQETQYF | TRBV20-1 | NA | NA | TRBJ2-5
CASRGVSGNTIYF | TRBV6-1 | NA | NA | TRBJ1-3
CASSYLTGDTNTEAFF | TRBV6-5 | TRBD1 | medium-sized | TRBJ1-1
CASSLVRGIPYEQYF | TRBV5-6 | NA | NA | TRBJ2-7
CASSSHRQSDYTF | TRBV28 | NA | few | TRBJ1-2
CASSLSPQGANEQYF | TRBV5-5 | TRBD1 | NA | TRBJ2-7
CASSETGQGAQGYTF | TRBV2 | TRBD1 | NA | TRBJ1-2
CASKEGTNTEAFF | TRBV5-1 | NA | NA | TRBJ1-1
CASIAGEYNEQFF | TRBV6-1 | TRBD2 | NA | TRBJ2-1
CASSYLGGSGTQYF | TRBV2 | NA | NA | TRBJ2-5
CASSRGGPTGELFF | TRBV5-4 | NA | few | TRBJ2-2
CASSPHRGQYEQYF | TRBV7-8 | TRBD1 | NA | TRBJ2-7
CASSFPRGNTEAFF | TRBV5-1 | NA | NA | TRBJ1-1